The 3 T cell receptor beta chains listed next were all sequenced from one sample in a study of Graves' ophthalmopathy and Graves' hyperthyroidism. RNA transcripts were the source from which TCR beta CDR3 regions were amplified. Investigators did first-round RT-PCR with HTBI primers, then second-round multiplex PCR. TCRdb reprocessed the multiplex PCR reads with MiXCR, giving one entry per CDR3 protein. The sample has some 240,000 distinct CDR3 sequences; around 50% are singletons. Material: peripheral blood. These receptor sequences come from an adult man with Graves' ophthalmopathy.

The chain employs TRBV7-9 and TRBJ2-7; possibly TRBD1 or TRBD2 for D (5 bases each). Germline lookup yields CDR1 SEHNR and CDR2 FQNEAQ (reference sequence). The CDR3 has 14 residues. V lost 5 bases, J lost 3 bases, and 14 bases lay in between. In DNA, the CDR3 is TGTGCCAGCAGCAGACGGGGACCTCTCTACGAGCAGTACTTC. Protein: CASSRRGPLYEQYF.

V usage is TRBV6-5 and J usage is TRBJ1-1; TRBD1 agrees at 9 bases. Germline V gene lookup returns CDR1 MNHEY and CDR2 SVGAGI. Trimming cost V 6 bases and J 6 bases; bases outside gene matches: 5. The CDR3 totals 13 residues. CDR3: CASRTGGSAEAFF. The CDR3 DNA sequence: TGTGCCAGCAGGACAGGGGGAAGCGCTGAAGCTTTCTTT.

The chain is built from TRBV7-8 and TRBJ2-2; the match to TRBD2 covers 13 bases. V lost 7 bases to trimming and J lost 2 bases; unmatched junction nucleotides: 4. Germline lookup yields CDR1 SGHVS and CDR2 FQNEAQ. CDR3 length: 16 residues. The CDR3 loop is CASTPGLAGNTGELFF. CDR3 bases: TGTGCCAGCACCCCGGGACTAGCGGGAAACACCGGGGAGCTGTTTTTT.